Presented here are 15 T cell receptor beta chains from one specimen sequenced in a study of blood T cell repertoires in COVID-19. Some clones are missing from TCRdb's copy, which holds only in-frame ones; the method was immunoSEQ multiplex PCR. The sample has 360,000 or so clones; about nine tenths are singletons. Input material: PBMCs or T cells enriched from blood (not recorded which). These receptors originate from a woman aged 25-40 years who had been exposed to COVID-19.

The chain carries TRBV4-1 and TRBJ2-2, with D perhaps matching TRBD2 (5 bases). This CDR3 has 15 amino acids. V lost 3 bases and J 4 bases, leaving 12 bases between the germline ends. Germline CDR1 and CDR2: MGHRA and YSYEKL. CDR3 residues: CASSHGKGSTGELFF. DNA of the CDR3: TGCGCCAGCAGCCACGGGAAGGGTAGCACCGGGGAGCTGTTTTTT.

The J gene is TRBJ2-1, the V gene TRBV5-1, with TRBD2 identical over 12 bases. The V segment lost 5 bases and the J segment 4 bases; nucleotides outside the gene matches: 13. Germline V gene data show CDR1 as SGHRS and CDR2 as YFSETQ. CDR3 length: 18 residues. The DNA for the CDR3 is TGCGCCAGCAGGAGCGGTCTAGCGGGAGGGCCGCGTTACAATGAGCAGTTCTTC. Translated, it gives CASRSGLAGGPRYNEQFF. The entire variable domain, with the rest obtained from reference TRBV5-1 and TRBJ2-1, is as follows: KAGVTQTPRYLIKTRGQQVTLSCSPISGHRSVSWYQQTPGQGLQFLFEYFSETQRNKGNFPGRFSGRQFSNSRSEMNVSTLELGDSALYLCASRSGLAGGPRYNEQFFGPGTRLTVL.

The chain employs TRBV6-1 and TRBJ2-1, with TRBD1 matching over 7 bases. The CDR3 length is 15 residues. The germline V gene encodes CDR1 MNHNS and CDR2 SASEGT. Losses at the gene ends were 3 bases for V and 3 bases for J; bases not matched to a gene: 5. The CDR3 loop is CASSEGDSDYNEQFF. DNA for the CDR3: TGTGCCAGCAGTGAGGGGGACAGCGACTACAATGAGCAGTTCTTC.

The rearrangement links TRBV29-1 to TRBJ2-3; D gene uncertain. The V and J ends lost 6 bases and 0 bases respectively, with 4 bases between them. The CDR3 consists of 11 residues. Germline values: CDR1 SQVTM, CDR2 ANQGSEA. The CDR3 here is CSVSSTDTQYF. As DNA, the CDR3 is TGCAGCGTCTCTAGCACAGATACGCAGTATTTT.

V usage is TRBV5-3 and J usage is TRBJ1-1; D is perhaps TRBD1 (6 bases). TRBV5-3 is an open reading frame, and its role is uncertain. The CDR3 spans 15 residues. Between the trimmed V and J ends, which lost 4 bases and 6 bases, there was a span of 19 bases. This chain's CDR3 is CARSPRMGASSEAFF. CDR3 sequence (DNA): TGTGCCAGAAGCCCGCGAATGGGGGCATCCTCTGAAGCTTTCTTT.

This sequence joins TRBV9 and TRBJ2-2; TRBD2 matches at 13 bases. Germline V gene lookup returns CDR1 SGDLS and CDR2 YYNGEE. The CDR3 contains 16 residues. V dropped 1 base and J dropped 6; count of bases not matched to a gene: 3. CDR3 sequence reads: CASSVRTSGGPGELFF. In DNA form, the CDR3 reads TGTGCCAGCAGCGTAAGGACTAGCGGGGGCCCCGGGGAGCTGTTTTTT.

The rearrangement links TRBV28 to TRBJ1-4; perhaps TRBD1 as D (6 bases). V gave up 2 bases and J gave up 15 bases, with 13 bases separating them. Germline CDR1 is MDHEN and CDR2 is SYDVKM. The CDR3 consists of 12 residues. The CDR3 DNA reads TGTGCCAGCAGTTTAGAGACAGGAGTGGTGTTTTTT. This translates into CASSLETGVVFF.

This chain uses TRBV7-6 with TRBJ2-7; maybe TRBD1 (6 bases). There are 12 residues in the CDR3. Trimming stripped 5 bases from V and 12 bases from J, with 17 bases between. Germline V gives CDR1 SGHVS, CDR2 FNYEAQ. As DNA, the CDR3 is TGTGCCAGCAGCGTCTTACAGGGCGTAGTGTACTTC. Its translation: CASSVLQGVVYF.

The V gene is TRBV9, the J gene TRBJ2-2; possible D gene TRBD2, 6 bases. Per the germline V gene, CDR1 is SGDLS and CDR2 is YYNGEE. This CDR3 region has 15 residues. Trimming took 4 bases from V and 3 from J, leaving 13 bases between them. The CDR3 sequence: CASSSGREHTGELFF. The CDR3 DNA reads TGTGCCAGCAGCTCAGGACGGGAGCACACCGGGGAGCTGTTTTTT.

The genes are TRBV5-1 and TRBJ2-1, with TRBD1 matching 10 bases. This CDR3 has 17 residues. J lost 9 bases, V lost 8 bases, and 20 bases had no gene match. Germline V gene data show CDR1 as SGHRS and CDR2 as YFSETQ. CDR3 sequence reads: CASGSRARTGGLGEQFF. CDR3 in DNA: TGCGCCAGTGGGAGCCGAGCCAGGACAGGGGGATTGGGTGAGCAGTTCTTC.

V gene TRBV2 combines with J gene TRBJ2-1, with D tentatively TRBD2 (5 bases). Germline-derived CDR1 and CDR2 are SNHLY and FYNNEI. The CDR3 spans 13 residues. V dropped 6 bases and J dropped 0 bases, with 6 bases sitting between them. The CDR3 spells CASRGSSYNEQFF. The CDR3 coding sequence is TGTGCCAGCAGGGGGAGCTCCTACAATGAGCAGTTCTTC.

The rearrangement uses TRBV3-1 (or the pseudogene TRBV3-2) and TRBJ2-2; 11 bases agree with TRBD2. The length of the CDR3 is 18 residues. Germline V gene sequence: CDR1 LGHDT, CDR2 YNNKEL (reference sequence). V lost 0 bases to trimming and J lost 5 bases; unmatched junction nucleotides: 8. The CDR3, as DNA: TGTGCCAGCAGCCAAGATCGGGCTAGCGGGAGGAATACCGGGGAGCTGTTTTTT. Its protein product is CASSQDRASGRNTGELFF.

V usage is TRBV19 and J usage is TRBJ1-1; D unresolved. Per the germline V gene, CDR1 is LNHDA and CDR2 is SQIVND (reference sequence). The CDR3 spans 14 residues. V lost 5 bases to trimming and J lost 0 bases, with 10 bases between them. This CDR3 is CASSAQTVNTEAFF. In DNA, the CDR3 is TGTGCCAGTAGTGCGCAGACTGTGAACACTGAAGCTTTCTTT.

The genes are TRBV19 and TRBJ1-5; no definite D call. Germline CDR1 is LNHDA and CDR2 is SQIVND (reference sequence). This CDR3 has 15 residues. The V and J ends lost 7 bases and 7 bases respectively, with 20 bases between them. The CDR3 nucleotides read TGTGCCAGTATTAACCGAGGAGCGGAGGGCCAGCCCCAGCATTTT. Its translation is CASINRGAEGQPQHF.

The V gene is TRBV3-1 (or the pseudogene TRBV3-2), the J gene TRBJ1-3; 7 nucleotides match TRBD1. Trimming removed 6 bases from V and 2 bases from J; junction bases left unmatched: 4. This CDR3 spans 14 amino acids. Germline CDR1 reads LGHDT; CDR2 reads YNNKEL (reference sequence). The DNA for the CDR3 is TGTGCCAGCAGTAGACAGGGTACTGGAAACACCATATATTTT. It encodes CASSRQGTGNTIYF.